This TCR beta chain was found in a study of CD8 T cells in ankylosing spondylitis. The ends were cut back, 5 bases at V and 2 bases at J, with 12 bases in the middle. In germline, CDR1 is SGHRS, CDR2 YFSETQ. The CDR3 covers 14 residues. About this clonotype itself: Its specificity is not known.

Study-level points and caveats: Ankylosing spondylitis blood appeared to carry a characteristic TCR beta motif of several highly homologous variants.

TCRdb reprocessed the 5' RACE reads with MiXCR, giving one entry per CDR3 protein. The data show about 330,000 distinct CDR3 sequences, roughly 8% seen once. This receptor was identified in a male donor with ankylosing spondylitis. Sample: blood, either unsorted or a sorted T cell fraction (not recorded which). This chain joins TRBV5-1 and TRBJ2-3; D possibly corresponds to TRBD1 (6 bases). In nucleotides, the CDR3 is TGCGCCAGCAGACCCGGACAGTTCACAGATACGCAGTATTTT. It translates to CASRPGQFTDTQYF.